Shown below are 8 T cell receptor beta chains from a single sample sequenced in a study of T cells after yellow fever vaccination. Each CDR3 protein is one row after TCRdb ran MiXCR on the 5' RACE reads. The top ten hold 17% of the sample, which has 620,000 or so distinct CDR3 sequences, around 16% seen once. The starting material was PBMCs, obtained about 5 days after the first yellow fever vaccination. The receptors here all came from a man aged 18 to 35 who received the YFV17D yellow fever vaccine.

The sample holds a few counts of this clonotype. V is TRBV20-1 and J is TRBJ1-2; D not certain. The CDR3 has 11 residues. Germline loops: CDR1 DFQATT, CDR2 SNEGSKA (reference sequence). Deletions cut 2 bases from V and 3 bases from J, with 4 bases between. The CDR3 reads CSARKDYGYTF. For the CDR3, the DNA is TGCAGTGCTAGAAAGGACTATGGCTACACCTTC.

This clonotype was picked up many times. The chain joins TRBV5-4 to TRBJ2-3, with a tentative D call TRBD2 (7 bases). There are 14 residues in the CDR3. Trimming cost V 7 bases and J 5 bases, with 17 bases left between them. Germline V gene data show CDR1 as SGHNT and CDR2 as YYREEE (reference sequence). For the CDR3, the DNA is TGTGCCAGCCCTTCCCGGGGGGCTGAAGATACGCAGTATTTT. Encoded protein: CASPSRGAEDTQYF.

The genes are TRBV5-1 and TRBJ2-2, with D unresolved. Trimming stripped 4 bases from V and 5 bases from J, with 15 bases between. CDR1 is SGHRS, CDR2 YFSETQ, per germline. The CDR3 has 15 residues. The CDR3 here is CASSLDGLWTGELFF. The CDR3 DNA reads as TGCGCCAGCAGCCTGGATGGGCTTTGGACCGGGGAGCTGTTTTTT.

This clonotype appeared many times. CDR3 protein: CASSLDPLADTQYF. DNA of the CDR3: TGCGCCAGCAGCTTGGACCCCCTAGCGGATACGCAGTATTTT. The chain couples TRBV5-1 to TRBJ2-3; the D gene is possibly TRBD2 (6 bases). The V gene lost 0 bases and the J gene lost 6 bases, with 11 bases spanning the gap. The CDR3 is 14 amino acids. CDR1 and CDR2 from the germline V gene are SGHRS and YFSETQ.

This clonotype was seen a handful of times. V gene TRBV6-5 combines with J gene TRBJ1-5; D is unclear. Trimming cost V 2 bases and J 0 bases, with 5 bases left between them. The CDR3 runs 14 residues. Looked up from germline, CDR1 is MNHEY and CDR2 is SVGAGI. The CDR3 loop is CASSYGISNQPQHF. The CDR3 DNA follows: TGTGCCAGCAGTTACGGGATTAGCAATCAGCCCCAGCATTTT.

Only a few counts were recorded for this clonotype. The rearrangement joins TRBV7-9 to TRBJ1-1; D perhaps matches TRBD1 (6 bases). CDR1 SEHNR and CDR2 FQNEAQ come from the germline V gene (reference sequence). CDR3 length: 14 residues. Trimming pared 3 bases from V and 4 bases from J, leaving 12 bases between. The CDR3 DNA reads as TGTGCCAGCAGCTTCGCAGGGGCGGGCACTGAAGCTTTCTTT. It yields the protein CASSFAGAGTEAFF.

This clonotype was recorded many times. Compared with germline, one end of the junction differs, possibly owing to a read error. The chain carries TRBV7-7 and TRBJ2-3; D is possibly TRBD1 (6 bases). The germline CDR1 and CDR2 sequences are SSHAT and FNYEAQ (reference sequence). The CDR3 has 14 amino acids. The CDR3 is CASSLGQFTDTQYF. The CDR3 DNA reads as TGTGCTAGCAGCTTAGGACAGTTCACAGATACGCAGTATTTT.

The chain couples TRBV27 to TRBJ2-2; possible D gene TRBD2, 5 bases. The CDR3 extends over 14 amino acids. The germline CDR1 and CDR2 sequences are MNHEY and SMNVEV (reference sequence). V lost 7 bases to trimming and J lost 5 bases, with 14 bases between them. The CDR3 here is CASTNFPGTGELFF. In nucleotides, the CDR3 is TGTGCCAGCACCAACTTCCCGGGAACCGGGGAGCTGTTTTTT.